This TCR beta chain emerged from a study of beta chain features in type 1 diabetes. Overall study findings and caveats: The naive, central memory and Treg TCRB repertoires looked more alike in patients than they did in healthy donors. TCRB CDR3 length was moderately but significantly reduced in all four CD4+ subsets of Type 1 diabetes patients. Among type 1 diabetes patients, VDJ junctions had fewer insertions and more deletions.

A remark on this clone: The target antigen is unknown.

The CDR3 extends over 14 amino acids. Germline values: CDR1 MNHEY, CDR2 SVGAGI. V was pared by 6 bases and J by 4 bases, with 15 bases between. The authors reverse transcribed all of the isolated RNA, so sequencing captured expressed TCRB transcripts. For naive, central memory and regulatory T cell samples, reads averaged around 3.8 million. Measured with immunoSEQ multiplex PCR; TCRdb has only the in-frame clones, and not every one. The data hold about 180,000 clones, with 7.8% observed a single time. The sequenced sample consisted of central memory CD4+ T cells from blood. This receptor was identified in a woman in her 40s with type 1 diabetes. The V call is TRBV6-5, the J call TRBJ2-5; TRBD1 is a possible D gene (6 bases). CDR3 loop: CASSHLTGGETQYF. For the CDR3, the DNA is TGTGCCAGCAGCCACTTGACAGGCGGAGAGACCCAGTACTTC.